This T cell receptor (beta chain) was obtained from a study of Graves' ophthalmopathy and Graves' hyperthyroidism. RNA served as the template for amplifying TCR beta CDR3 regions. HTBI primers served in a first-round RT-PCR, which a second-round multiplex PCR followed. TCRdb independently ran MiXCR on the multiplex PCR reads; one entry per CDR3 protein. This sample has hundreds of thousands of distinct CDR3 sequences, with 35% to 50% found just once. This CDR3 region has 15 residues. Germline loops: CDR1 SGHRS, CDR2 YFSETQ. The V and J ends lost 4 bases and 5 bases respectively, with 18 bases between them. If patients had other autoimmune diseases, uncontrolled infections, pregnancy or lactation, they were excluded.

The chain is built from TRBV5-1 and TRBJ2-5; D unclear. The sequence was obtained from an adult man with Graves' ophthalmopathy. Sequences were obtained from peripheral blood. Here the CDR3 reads CASSPEDKIPETQYF. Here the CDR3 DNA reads TGCGCCAGCAGCCCCGAGGATAAGATCCCCGAGACCCAGTACTTC.